The rows below give T cell receptor beta chains drawn from one sample of a study of identifying expanded T cells in peripheral blood. Generated by immunoSEQ multiplex PCR, the TCRdb table keeps only in-frame clones and is missing some. The data contain 100,000 to 110,000 clones, approximately 88% of them singletons. The sequenced sample was blood. Receptors were obtained from a person aged 18 to 69 in good health. CDR3s include the opening cysteine and the closing phenylalanine or tryptophan. A D gene is named only where the DNA matches it firmly. Where a row states a size, it is once, few, many or the class of an expanded clone; other rows omit it.

j_call: TRBJ1-1; v_call: TRBV4-1; d_call: .; clone_size: few; cdr3_nt: TGCGCCAGCAGCCAAGTTGCCCAGGGGCGCGCTGAAGCTTTCTTT; cdr3_aa: CASSQVAQGRAEAFF
j_call: TRBJ1-2; v_call: TRBV14; d_call: .; clone_size: .; cdr3_nt: TGTGCCAGCAGCCAACTAGGGACAAATAACTATGGCTACACCTTC; cdr3_aa: CASSQLGTNNYGYTF
j_call: TRBJ2-3; v_call: TRBV4-1; d_call: TRBD1; clone_size: .; cdr3_nt: TGCGCCAGCAGGGGCTCGATGGGGGCTCTCGACAGGGGGCTGAGCACAGATACGCAGTATTTT; cdr3_aa: CASRGSMGALDRGLSTDTQYF
j_call: TRBJ2-7; v_call: TRBV7-9; d_call: TRBD1; clone_size: .; cdr3_nt: TGTGCCAGCAGCTCAGGACAGGGACGTACCTACGAGCAGTACTTC; cdr3_aa: CASSSGQGRTYEQYF
j_call: TRBJ2-3; v_call: TRBV6-4; d_call: TRBD2; clone_size: .; cdr3_nt: TGTGCCAGCAGCAGCGGGGGCACAGATACGCAGTATTTT; cdr3_aa: CASSSGGTDTQYF
j_call: TRBJ2-3; v_call: TRBV5-1; d_call: .; clone_size: .; cdr3_nt: TGCGCCAGCAGCCCAACTAGCAAGGTCTCGGGAGATACGCAGTATTTT; cdr3_aa: CASSPTSKVSGDTQYF
j_call: TRBJ1-1; v_call: TRBV2; d_call: .; clone_size: .; cdr3_nt: TGTGCCAGCAGAGCCGGGACACTTGAAGCTTTCTTT; cdr3_aa: CASRAGTLEAFF
j_call: TRBJ1-1; v_call: TRBV6-5; d_call: TRBD1; clone_size: .; cdr3_nt: TGTGCCAGCAGTTACTCCTACAGGGGAGGGAGCACTGAAGCTTTCTTT; cdr3_aa: CASSYSYRGGSTEAFF
j_call: TRBJ1-5; v_call: TRBV27; d_call: .; clone_size: .; cdr3_nt: TGTGCCAGCAGCCCCCAGGGAAATCAGCCCCAGCATTTT; cdr3_aa: CASSPQGNQPQHF
j_call: TRBJ1-5; v_call: TRBV30; d_call: TRBD1; clone_size: few; cdr3_nt: TGTGCCTGGGGGGGACAGACAAATCAGCCCCAGCATTTT; cdr3_aa: CAWGGQTNQPQHF
j_call: TRBJ1-1; v_call: TRBV2; d_call: TRBD1; clone_size: .; cdr3_nt: TGTGCCAGCAGGGGGGACAGGGAGCTTACTGAAGCTTTCTTT; cdr3_aa: CASRGDRELTEAFF
j_call: TRBJ1-2; v_call: TRBV10-1; d_call: TRBD1; clone_size: .; cdr3_nt: TGCGCCAGCAGCAGGACAGGGCCCTACACCTTC; cdr3_aa: CASSRTGPYTF
j_call: TRBJ1-1; v_call: TRBV19; d_call: .; clone_size: .; cdr3_nt: TGTGCCAGTAGTCCTCAGGGATGGGTGATGAACACTGAAGCTTTCTTT; cdr3_aa: CASSPQGWVMNTEAFF
j_call: TRBJ1-5; v_call: TRBV5-1; d_call: .; clone_size: .; cdr3_nt: TGCGCCAGCAGCGCCGAAGGGGGAGGACAGCCCCAGCATTTT; cdr3_aa: CASSAEGGGQPQHF
j_call: TRBJ2-7; v_call: TRBV5-6; d_call: TRBD1; clone_size: .; cdr3_nt: TGTGCCAGCAGCTTGGACAGGGGCTACGAGCAGTACTTC; cdr3_aa: CASSLDRGYEQYF
j_call: TRBJ1-1; v_call: TRBV5-5; d_call: .; clone_size: .; cdr3_nt: TGTGCCAGCAGCTTGGTCGGACCCGACGCCCCCGAAGCTTTCTTT; cdr3_aa: CASSLVGPDAPEAFF
j_call: TRBJ2-7; v_call: TRBV27; d_call: .; clone_size: .; cdr3_nt: TGTGCCAGCAGTTTAAGGCCTTCCTACGAGCAGTACTTC; cdr3_aa: CASSLRPSYEQYF
j_call: TRBJ2-1; v_call: TRBV29-1; d_call: TRBD2; clone_size: .; cdr3_nt: TGCAGCGTCGCGACTAGCGGGATTTACAATGAGCAGTTCTTC; cdr3_aa: CSVATSGIYNEQFF
j_call: TRBJ1-5; v_call: TRBV27; d_call: .; clone_size: .; cdr3_nt: TGTGCCAGCAGTTTGAACGGCGTGGGTCAGCCCCAGCATTTT; cdr3_aa: CASSLNGVGQPQHF
j_call: TRBJ1-5; v_call: TRBV27; d_call: .; clone_size: .; cdr3_nt: TGTGCCAGCAGCCCCGGACAGAGCAATCAGCCCCAGCATTTT; cdr3_aa: CASSPGQSNQPQHF
j_call: TRBJ1-1; v_call: TRBV29-1; d_call: .; clone_size: .; cdr3_nt: TGCAGTGGACAGCAGAACACTGAAGCTTTCTTT; cdr3_aa: CSGQQNTEAFF
j_call: TRBJ2-5; v_call: TRBV4-2; d_call: .; clone_size: .; cdr3_nt: TGTGCCAGCAGCCGGGGAGGGGGAGAGGGAGAGACCCAGTACTTC; cdr3_aa: CASSRGGGEGETQYF
j_call: TRBJ2-3; v_call: TRBV19; d_call: .; clone_size: .; cdr3_nt: TGTGCCAGTAGTACCCTCGGGGCCGGGGCAGATACGCAGTATTTT; cdr3_aa: CASSTLGAGADTQYF
j_call: TRBJ2-7; v_call: TRBV5-1; d_call: TRBD1; clone_size: .; cdr3_nt: TGCGCCAGCAGCCCGCTGGGACAGGGGATCGGCGAGCAGTACTTC; cdr3_aa: CASSPLGQGIGEQYF
j_call: TRBJ2-5; v_call: TRBV28; d_call: .; clone_size: .; cdr3_nt: TGTGCCAGCAGTTCCCGACTGGCGGGGGCACAAGAGACCCAGTACTTC; cdr3_aa: CASSSRLAGAQETQYF
j_call: TRBJ1-2; v_call: TRBV19; d_call: TRBD1; clone_size: once; cdr3_nt: TGTGCCAGTAGGACAGACAGGGTTGACTATGGCTACACCTTC; cdr3_aa: CASRTDRVDYGYTF
j_call: TRBJ1-2; v_call: TRBV5-6; d_call: .; clone_size: .; cdr3_nt: TGTGCCAGCAGCTTTTGGGGCAGGGGTTTCGGCTATGGCTACACCTTC; cdr3_aa: CASSFWGRGFGYGYTF
j_call: TRBJ1-5; v_call: TRBV6-5; d_call: .; clone_size: .; cdr3_nt: TGTGCCAGCAGTCGGACCCTAAATCAGCCCCAGCATTTT; cdr3_aa: CASSRTLNQPQHF
j_call: TRBJ2-7; v_call: TRBV19; d_call: TRBD2; clone_size: .; cdr3_nt: TGTGCCAGTAGTATTCCGGGGGGCGAGCAGTACTTC; cdr3_aa: CASSIPGGEQYF
j_call: TRBJ1-1; v_call: TRBV18; d_call: .; clone_size: .; cdr3_nt: TGTGCCAGCTCACCAAGACCAGGGCGTAATAATGAAGCTTTCTTT; cdr3_aa: CASSPRPGRNNEAFF
j_call: TRBJ2-2; v_call: TRBV29-1; d_call: TRBD1; clone_size: .; cdr3_nt: TGCAGCGTTGAAGAACGCCGGGACAGGAACACCGGGGAGCTGTTTTTT; cdr3_aa: CSVEERRDRNTGELFF
j_call: TRBJ2-1; v_call: TRBV7-9; d_call: TRBD1; clone_size: .; cdr3_nt: TGTGCCAGCAGCTTAGTGGGACAGGGGGCGCGTTACAATGAGCAGTTCTTC; cdr3_aa: CASSLVGQGARYNEQFF
j_call: TRBJ1-4; v_call: TRBV27; d_call: TRBD1; clone_size: .; cdr3_nt: TGTGCCAGCAGTCGGCAACCGGGACAGGGTATAGAAAAACTGTTTTTT; cdr3_aa: CASSRQPGQGIEKLFF
j_call: TRBJ2-3; v_call: TRBV11-3; d_call: .; clone_size: .; cdr3_nt: TGTGCCAGCAGCTTGGGTCCACCCGGCACAGATACGCAGTATTTT; cdr3_aa: CASSLGPPGTDTQYF
j_call: TRBJ2-2; v_call: TRBV19; d_call: .; clone_size: .; cdr3_nt: TGTGCCAGTAGTATAGCGGGGACCGGGGAGCTGTTTTTT; cdr3_aa: CASSIAGTGELFF
j_call: TRBJ2-7; v_call: TRBV4-3; d_call: TRBD1; clone_size: once; cdr3_nt: TGCGCCAGCAGCCAAGTGCAGGGGGTAGGTTCGGGCGAGCAGTACTTC; cdr3_aa: CASSQVQGVGSGEQYF
j_call: TRBJ1-5; v_call: TRBV2; d_call: .; clone_size: .; cdr3_nt: TGTGCCAGCAGTGAAGGGGCTATCGGCAATCAGCCCCAGCATTTT; cdr3_aa: CASSEGAIGNQPQHF
j_call: TRBJ1-2; v_call: TRBV7-2; d_call: TRBD1; clone_size: few; cdr3_nt: TGTGCCAGCAGCTCTCAGGGGGACGGGACGGATGGCTACACCTTC; cdr3_aa: CASSSQGDGTDGYTF
j_call: TRBJ1-4; v_call: TRBV6-5; d_call: .; clone_size: once; cdr3_nt: TGTGCCAGCAGTTACTCGTTTAGGGAAAAACTGTTTTTT; cdr3_aa: CASSYSFREKLFF
j_call: TRBJ2-2; v_call: TRBV10-3; d_call: .; clone_size: .; cdr3_nt: TGTGCCATCGTGGTAGCGAACACCGGGGAGCTGTTTTTT; cdr3_aa: CAIVVANTGELFF
j_call: TRBJ1-2; v_call: TRBV5-1; d_call: .; clone_size: few; cdr3_nt: TGCGCCAGCAGCACCGAACAGGGCTATGGCTACACCTTC; cdr3_aa: CASSTEQGYGYTF
j_call: TRBJ2-4; v_call: TRBV18; d_call: .; clone_size: .; cdr3_nt: TGTGCCAGCTCACCCGCGGCTCGGGCCAAAAACATTCAGTACTTC; cdr3_aa: CASSPAARAKNIQYF
j_call: TRBJ2-7; v_call: TRBV18; d_call: TRBD1; clone_size: .; cdr3_nt: TGTGCCAGCTCACCACAGACAGGGGGCCTAAACGAGCAGTACTTC; cdr3_aa: CASSPQTGGLNEQYF
j_call: TRBJ2-7; v_call: TRBV27; d_call: TRBD1; clone_size: .; cdr3_nt: TGTGCCAGCAGTCCCGTAGGGGGCTCATCCTACGAGCAGTACTTC; cdr3_aa: CASSPVGGSSYEQYF
j_call: TRBJ1-3; v_call: TRBV7-9; d_call: TRBD1; clone_size: .; cdr3_nt: TGTGCCAGCAGCCTGGGACAGAGCCTCTCTGGAAACACCATATATTTT; cdr3_aa: CASSLGQSLSGNTIYF
j_call: TRBJ1-4; v_call: TRBV19; d_call: .; clone_size: .; cdr3_nt: TGTGCCAGTAGTATAGGCAGGGATAATGAAAAACTGTTTTTT; cdr3_aa: CASSIGRDNEKLFF
j_call: TRBJ2-5; v_call: TRBV4-1; d_call: .; clone_size: .; cdr3_nt: TGCGCCAGCAGCCAAGATTCCACTACAGAGACCCAGTACTTC; cdr3_aa: CASSQDSTTETQYF
j_call: TRBJ2-1; v_call: TRBV18; d_call: .; clone_size: .; cdr3_nt: TGTGCCAGCCGATTGGGGCCTGCCTACAATGAGCAGTTCTTC; cdr3_aa: CASRLGPAYNEQFF
j_call: TRBJ2-1; v_call: TRBV11-3; d_call: TRBD1; clone_size: .; cdr3_nt: TGTGCCAGCAGCTTAGCCCAATCACAGGGGACCTACAATGAGCAGTTCTTC; cdr3_aa: CASSLAQSQGTYNEQFF
j_call: TRBJ1-1; v_call: TRBV10-3; d_call: TRBD1; clone_size: .; cdr3_nt: TGTGCCATCACCCAGGGGGCAGGGGCTGAAGCTTTCTTT; cdr3_aa: CAITQGAGAEAFF
j_call: TRBJ1-5; v_call: TRBV5-1; d_call: .; clone_size: .; cdr3_nt: TGCGCCAGCAGCTTGTATATCGGATCTCAGCCCCAGCATTTT; cdr3_aa: CASSLYIGSQPQHF
j_call: TRBJ1-3; v_call: TRBV6-5; d_call: .; clone_size: .; cdr3_nt: TGTGCCAGCAGTCGGGAGATCTCTGGAAACACCATATATTTT; cdr3_aa: CASSREISGNTIYF
j_call: TRBJ2-7; v_call: TRBV30; d_call: TRBD1; clone_size: .; cdr3_nt: TGTGCCTGGAGTGGACCGACAGGGGAATACGAGCAGTACTTC; cdr3_aa: CAWSGPTGEYEQYF
j_call: TRBJ1-5; v_call: TRBV6-1; d_call: TRBD1; clone_size: .; cdr3_nt: TGTGCCAGCAGTGAAGGACCCGGGACAGTAAATCAGCCCCAGCATTTT; cdr3_aa: CASSEGPGTVNQPQHF
j_call: TRBJ1-5; v_call: TRBV7-9; d_call: TRBD1; clone_size: .; cdr3_nt: TGTGCCAGCAGCTTCGGGAGGGACAGGAAGGATAGCAATCAGCCCCAGCATTTT; cdr3_aa: CASSFGRDRKDSNQPQHF
j_call: TRBJ2-1; v_call: TRBV9; d_call: .; clone_size: .; cdr3_nt: TGTGCCAGCAGCGCGACTAGCAATGAGCAGTTCTTC; cdr3_aa: CASSATSNEQFF
j_call: TRBJ2-2; v_call: TRBV4-3; d_call: TRBD1; clone_size: .; cdr3_nt: TGCGCCAGCAGCCAAGATCGGCAGGGGGCCGGGGAGCTGTTTTTT; cdr3_aa: CASSQDRQGAGELFF